Listed below are T cell receptor beta chains from one sample, sequenced in a study of glioma-infiltrating T cells. TCRdb re-derived calls from the multiplex PCR reads in MiXCR, one entry per CDR3 protein. The top ten clones hold 5.5% to 7.5% of a sample with about 89,000 distinct CDR3 sequences, 23% of them seen once. The sample comprised glioma tissue, nonneoplastic brain tissue, or PBMCs (not recorded which). All receptors derive from a human donor with low-grade glioma or glioblastoma, undergoing nonglioma brain surgery, or in good health (not recorded which). Each CDR3 is given with its conserved first and last residue.

V gene: TRBV11-2
J gene: TRBJ1-1
CDR3 protein: CASSLNRAIGTEAFF

V gene: TRBV20-1
J gene: TRBJ1-2
CDR3 protein: CSAALGTGLYGYTF

V gene: TRBV27
J gene: TRBJ1-3
CDR3 protein: CASSFKGFSGNTIYF

V gene: TRBV5-1
J gene: TRBJ1-5
CDR3 protein: CATPTGGQPQHF

V gene: TRBV5-4
J gene: TRBJ1-1
CDR3 protein: CASSLEPTNTEAFF

V gene: TRBV19
J gene: TRBJ2-4
CDR3 protein: CASRLAGVNIQYF

V gene: TRBV3-1
J gene: TRBJ2-1
CDR3 protein: CASSPRTSGYNEQFF

V gene: TRBV6-1
J gene: TRBJ2-6
CDR3 protein: CASTEQAWGANVLTF

V gene: TRBV2
J gene: TRBJ1-5
CDR3 protein: CASKWTSGNQPQHF

V gene: TRBV15
J gene: TRBJ2-7
CDR3 protein: CATSTAGLAVYEQYF

V gene: TRBV15
J gene: TRBJ2-3
CDR3 protein: CATSRDSTSTDTQYF

V gene: TRBV4-2
J gene: TRBJ2-1
CDR3 protein: CASSYRDSGGNNEQFF

V gene: TRBV7-9
J gene: TRBJ1-1
CDR3 protein: CASSLRAANTEAFF

V gene: TRBV6-6
J gene: TRBJ1-5
CDR3 protein: CASRTENQPQHF

V gene: TRBV27
J gene: TRBJ2-7
CDR3 protein: CASTKTGGEFYEQYF

V gene: TRBV29-1
J gene: TRBJ1-1
CDR3 protein: CSVDRNTEAFF

V gene: TRBV30
J gene: TRBJ1-5
CDR3 protein: CAWSQTAFNQPQHF

V gene: TRBV5-6
J gene: TRBJ1-2
CDR3 protein: CASSLEAVNYGYTF

V gene: TRBV29-1
J gene: TRBJ2-5
CDR3 protein: CSVGSDQETQYF

V gene: TRBV7-6
J gene: TRBJ2-5
CDR3 protein: CASSLGGRPQETQYF

V gene: TRBV15
J gene: TRBJ2-5
CDR3 protein: CATSPTGWETQYF

V gene: TRBV20-1
J gene: TRBJ1-6
CDR3 protein: CSAMGTGLPPLHF

V gene: TRBV20-1
J gene: TRBJ2-3
CDR3 protein: CTASAGVGDTQYF

V gene: TRBV2
J gene: TRBJ1-6
CDR3 protein: CASHLGTKNSPLHF

V gene: TRBV5-4
J gene: TRBJ2-4
CDR3 protein: CASRVLGQGAVGGNIQYF

V gene: TRBV27
J gene: TRBJ2-1
CDR3 protein: CASSPSRYNEQFF

V gene: TRBV20-1
J gene: TRBJ1-5
CDR3 protein: CSARSLGGGNQPQHF

V gene: TRBV5-4
J gene: TRBJ2-1
CDR3 protein: CASSGGSYYNEQFF

V gene: TRBV7-9
J gene: TRBJ1-1
CDR3 protein: CASSQHLRGRSGTEAFF

V gene: TRBV12-3/TRBV12-4
J gene: TRBJ1-5
CDR3 protein: CASSRGQVRDLGFNQPQHF

V gene: TRBV7-9
J gene: TRBJ1-4
CDR3 protein: CASSLTSPNEKLFF

V gene: TRBV19
J gene: TRBJ2-1
CDR3 protein: CASSPRTGVKGNEQFF

V gene: TRBV7-6
J gene: TRBJ1-2
CDR3 protein: CASSLGYRPGSNYGYTF

V gene: TRBV7-9
J gene: TRBJ1-2
CDR3 protein: CASSSTYGALNYGYTF

V gene: TRBV20-1
J gene: TRBJ2-3
CDR3 protein: CSASAREISTDTQYF

V gene: TRBV18
J gene: TRBJ2-3
CDR3 protein: CASSGGQDTQYF

V gene: TRBV14
J gene: TRBJ2-5
CDR3 protein: CASSQDRWDFQETQYF

V gene: TRBV20-1
J gene: TRBJ1-2
CDR3 protein: CSARVSRSYGYTF

V gene: TRBV3-1
J gene: TRBJ2-1
CDR3 protein: CASSPHGYNEQFF

V gene: TRBV6-6
J gene: TRBJ2-7
CDR3 protein: CASSYLNRVPYEQYF

V gene: TRBV19
J gene: TRBJ2-3
CDR3 protein: CASSQTGGTADTQYF

V gene: TRBV20-1
J gene: TRBJ1-1
CDR3 protein: CSVPGLGTEAFF